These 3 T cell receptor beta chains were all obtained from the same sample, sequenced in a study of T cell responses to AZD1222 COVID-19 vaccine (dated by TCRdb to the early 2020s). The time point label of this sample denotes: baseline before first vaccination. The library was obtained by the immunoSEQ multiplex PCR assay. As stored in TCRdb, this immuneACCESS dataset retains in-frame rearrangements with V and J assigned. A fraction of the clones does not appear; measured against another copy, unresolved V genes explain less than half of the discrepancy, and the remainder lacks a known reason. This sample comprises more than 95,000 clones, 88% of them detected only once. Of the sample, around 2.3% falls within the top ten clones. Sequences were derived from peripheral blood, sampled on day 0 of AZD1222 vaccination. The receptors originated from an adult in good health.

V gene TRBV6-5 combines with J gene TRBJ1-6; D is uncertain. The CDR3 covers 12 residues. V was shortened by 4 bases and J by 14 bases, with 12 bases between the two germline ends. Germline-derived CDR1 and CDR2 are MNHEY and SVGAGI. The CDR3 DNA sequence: TGTGCCAGCAGTTTTCTCTTTGGGGCCCTCCACTTT. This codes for CASSFLFGALHF.

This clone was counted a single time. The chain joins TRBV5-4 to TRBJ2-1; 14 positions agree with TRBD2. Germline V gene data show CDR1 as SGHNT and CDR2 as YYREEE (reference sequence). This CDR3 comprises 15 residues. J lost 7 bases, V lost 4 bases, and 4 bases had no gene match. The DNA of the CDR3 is TGTGCCAGCAGCCCCAGGACTAGCGGGGGGAATGAGCAGTTCTTC. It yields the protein CASSPRTSGGNEQFF.

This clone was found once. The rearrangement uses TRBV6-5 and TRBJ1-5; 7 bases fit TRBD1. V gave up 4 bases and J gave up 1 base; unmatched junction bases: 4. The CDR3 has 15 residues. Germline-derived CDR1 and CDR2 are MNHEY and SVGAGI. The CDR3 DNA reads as TGTGCCAGCAGTTCTTCAGGGGGGAGCAATCAGCCCCAGCATTTT. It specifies CASSSSGGSNQPQHF.